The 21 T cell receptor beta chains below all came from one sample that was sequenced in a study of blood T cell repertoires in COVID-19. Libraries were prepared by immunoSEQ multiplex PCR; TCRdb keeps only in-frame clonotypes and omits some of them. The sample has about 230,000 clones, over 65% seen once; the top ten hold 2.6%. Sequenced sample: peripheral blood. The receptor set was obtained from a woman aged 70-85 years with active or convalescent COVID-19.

The CDR3 nucleotides are TGTGCCAGCAGTTTTTGGACTCCTGGCCTGCCCCAGCATTTT. This sequence encodes CASSFWTPGLPQHF. This chain connects TRBV28 to TRBJ1-5; D is unresolved. The CDR3 is 14 amino acids. CDR1 MDHEN and CDR2 SYDVKM come from the germline V gene. Trimming cost V 3 bases and J 9 bases, with 15 bases left between them.

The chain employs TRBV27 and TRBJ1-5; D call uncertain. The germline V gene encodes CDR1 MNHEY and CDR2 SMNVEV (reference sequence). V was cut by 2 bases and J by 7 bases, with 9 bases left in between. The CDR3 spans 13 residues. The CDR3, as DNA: TGTGCCAGCAGTTTAAAGAGGGAGCAGCCCCAGCATTTT. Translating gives CASSLKREQPQHF.

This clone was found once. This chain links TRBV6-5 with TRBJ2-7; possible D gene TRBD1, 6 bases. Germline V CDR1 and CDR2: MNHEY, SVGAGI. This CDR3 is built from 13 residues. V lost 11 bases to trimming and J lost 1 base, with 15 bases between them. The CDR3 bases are TGTGCCGTCGTGGCGGACAGTTCCTACGAGCAGTACTTC. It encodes CAVVADSSYEQYF.

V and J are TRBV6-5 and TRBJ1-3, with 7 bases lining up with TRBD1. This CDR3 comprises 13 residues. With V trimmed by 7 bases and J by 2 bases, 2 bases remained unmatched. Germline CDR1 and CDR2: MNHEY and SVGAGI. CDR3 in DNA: TGTGCCAGCATTGGGACAGCTGGAAACACCATATATTTT. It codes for CASIGTAGNTIYF.

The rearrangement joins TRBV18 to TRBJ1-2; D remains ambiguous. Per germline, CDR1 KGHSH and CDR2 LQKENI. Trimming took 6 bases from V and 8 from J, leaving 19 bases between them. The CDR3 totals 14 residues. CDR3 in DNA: TGTGCCAGCTCTCTAGCGACGGCTCCGGAGGGCTACACCTTC. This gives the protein CASSLATAPEGYTF. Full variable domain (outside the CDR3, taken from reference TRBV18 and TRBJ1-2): NAGVMQNPRHLVRRRGQEARLRCSPMKGHSHVYWYRQLPEEGLKFMVYLQKENIIDESGMPKERFSAEFPKEGPSILRIQQVVRGDSAAYFCASSLATAPEGYTFGSGTRLTVV.

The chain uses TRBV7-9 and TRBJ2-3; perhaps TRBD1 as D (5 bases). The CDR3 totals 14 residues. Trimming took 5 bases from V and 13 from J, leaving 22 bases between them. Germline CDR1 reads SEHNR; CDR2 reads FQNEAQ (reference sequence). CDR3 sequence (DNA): TGTGCCAGCAGCCCCTTGACACAGGCCGAGAAAAAGTATTTT. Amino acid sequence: CASSPLTQAEKKYF.

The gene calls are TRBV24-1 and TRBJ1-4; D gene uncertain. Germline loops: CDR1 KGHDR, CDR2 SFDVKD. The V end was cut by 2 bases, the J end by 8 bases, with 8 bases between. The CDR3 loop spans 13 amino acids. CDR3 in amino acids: CATSDSRQEKLFF. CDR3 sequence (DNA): TGTGCCACCAGTGATTCCCGTCAGGAAAAACTGTTTTTT.

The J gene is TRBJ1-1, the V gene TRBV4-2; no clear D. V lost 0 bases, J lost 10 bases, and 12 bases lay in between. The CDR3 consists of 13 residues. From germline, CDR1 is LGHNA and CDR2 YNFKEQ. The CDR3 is CASSQDRGSRAFF. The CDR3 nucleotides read TGTGCCAGCAGCCAAGATAGAGGCTCTAGAGCTTTCTTT.

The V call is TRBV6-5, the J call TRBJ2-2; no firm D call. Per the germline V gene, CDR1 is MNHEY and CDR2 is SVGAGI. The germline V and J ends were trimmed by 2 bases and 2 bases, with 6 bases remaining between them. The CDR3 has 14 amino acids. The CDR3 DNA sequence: TGTGCCAGCAGTTACCGGGTCAACACCGGGGAGCTGTTTTTT. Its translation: CASSYRVNTGELFF.

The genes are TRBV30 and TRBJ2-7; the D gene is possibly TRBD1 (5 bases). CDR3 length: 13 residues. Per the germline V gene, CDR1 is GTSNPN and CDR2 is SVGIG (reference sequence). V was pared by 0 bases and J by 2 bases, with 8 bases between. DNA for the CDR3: TGTGCCTGGAGTGTAGGGGCAGCCTACGAGCAGTACTTC. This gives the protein CAWSVGAAYEQYF.

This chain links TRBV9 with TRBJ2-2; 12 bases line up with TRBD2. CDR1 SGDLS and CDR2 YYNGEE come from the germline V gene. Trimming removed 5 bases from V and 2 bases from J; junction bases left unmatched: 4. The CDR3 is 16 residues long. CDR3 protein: CASSYGLAGNTGELFF. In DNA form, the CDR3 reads TGTGCCAGCAGTTACGGACTAGCGGGAAACACCGGGGAGCTGTTTTTT.

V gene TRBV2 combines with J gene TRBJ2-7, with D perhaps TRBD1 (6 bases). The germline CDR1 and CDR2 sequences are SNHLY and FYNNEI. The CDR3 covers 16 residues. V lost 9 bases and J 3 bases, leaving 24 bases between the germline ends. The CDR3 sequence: CARGSDRTEAFYEQYF. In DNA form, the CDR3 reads TGTGCCAGAGGAAGCGACAGGACGGAGGCCTTCTACGAGCAGTACTTC.

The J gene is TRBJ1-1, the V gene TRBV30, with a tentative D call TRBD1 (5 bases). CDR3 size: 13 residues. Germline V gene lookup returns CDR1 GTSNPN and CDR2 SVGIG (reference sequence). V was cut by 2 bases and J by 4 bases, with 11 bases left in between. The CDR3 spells CAWSKGSGTEAFF. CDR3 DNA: TGTGCCTGGAGTAAGGGGTCGGGCACTGAAGCTTTCTTT.

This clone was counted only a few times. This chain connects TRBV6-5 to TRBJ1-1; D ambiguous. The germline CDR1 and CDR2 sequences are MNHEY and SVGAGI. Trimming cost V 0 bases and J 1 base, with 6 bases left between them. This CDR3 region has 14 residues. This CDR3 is CASSYSVRNTEAFF. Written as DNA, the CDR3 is TGTGCCAGCAGTTACTCAGTCAGGAACACTGAAGCTTTCTTT.

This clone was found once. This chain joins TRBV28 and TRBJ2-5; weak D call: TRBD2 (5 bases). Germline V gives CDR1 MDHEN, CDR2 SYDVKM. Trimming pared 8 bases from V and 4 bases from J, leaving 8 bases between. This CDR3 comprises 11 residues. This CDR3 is CASDEGETQYF. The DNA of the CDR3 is TGTGCCAGCGATGAGGGAGAGACCCAGTACTTC.

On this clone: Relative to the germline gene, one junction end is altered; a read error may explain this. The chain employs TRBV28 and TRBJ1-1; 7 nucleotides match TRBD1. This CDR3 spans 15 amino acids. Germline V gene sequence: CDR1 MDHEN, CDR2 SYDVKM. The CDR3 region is CAGSLIGTDNTEAFF. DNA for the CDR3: TGTGCCGGCAGTTTGATTGGGACAGACAACACTGAAGCTTTCTTT.

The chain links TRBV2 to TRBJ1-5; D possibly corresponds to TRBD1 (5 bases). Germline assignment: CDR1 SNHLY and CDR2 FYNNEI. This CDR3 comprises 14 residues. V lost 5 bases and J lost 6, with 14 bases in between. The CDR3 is CASSTGRVGQPQHF. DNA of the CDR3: TGTGCCAGCAGTACAGGTCGGGTTGGTCAGCCCCAGCATTTT. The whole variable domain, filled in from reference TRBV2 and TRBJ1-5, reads EPEVTQTPSHQVTQMGQEVILRCVPISNHLYFYWYRQILGQKVEFLVSFYNNEISEKSEIFDDQFSVERPDGSNFTLKIRSTKLEDSAMYFCASSTGRVGQPQHFGDGTRLSIL.

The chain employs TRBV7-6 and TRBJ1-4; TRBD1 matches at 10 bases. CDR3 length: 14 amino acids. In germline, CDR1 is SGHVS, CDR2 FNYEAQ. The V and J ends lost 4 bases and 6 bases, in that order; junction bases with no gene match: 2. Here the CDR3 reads CASSSGTGDEKLFF. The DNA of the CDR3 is TGTGCCAGCAGCTCAGGGACAGGGGATGAAAAACTGTTTTTT.

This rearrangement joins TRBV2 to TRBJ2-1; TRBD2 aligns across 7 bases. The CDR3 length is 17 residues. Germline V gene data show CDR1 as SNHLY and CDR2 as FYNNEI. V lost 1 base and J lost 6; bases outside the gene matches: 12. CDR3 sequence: CASSEGTGLVSVNEQFF. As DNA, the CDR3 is TGTGCCAGCAGTGAAGGTACCGGACTAGTATCCGTCAATGAGCAGTTCTTC. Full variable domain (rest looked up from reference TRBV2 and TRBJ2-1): EPEVTQTPSHQVTQMGQEVILRCVPISNHLYFYWYRQILGQKVEFLVSFYNNEISEKSEIFDDQFSVERPDGSNFTLKIRSTKLEDSAMYFCASSEGTGLVSVNEQFFGPGTRLTVL.

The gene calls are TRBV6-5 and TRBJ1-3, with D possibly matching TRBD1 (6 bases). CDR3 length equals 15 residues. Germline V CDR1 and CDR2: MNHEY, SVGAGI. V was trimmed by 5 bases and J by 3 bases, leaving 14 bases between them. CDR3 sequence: CASSNLQGFGNTIYF. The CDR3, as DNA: TGTGCCAGCAGTAACCTACAGGGCTTTGGAAACACCATATATTTT.

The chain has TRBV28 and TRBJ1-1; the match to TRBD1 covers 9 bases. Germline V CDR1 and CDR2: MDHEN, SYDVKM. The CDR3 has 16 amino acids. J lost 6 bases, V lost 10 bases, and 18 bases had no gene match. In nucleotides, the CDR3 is TGTGCCACCACCCCCGGGACAGGGTTGATTCTTCCTGAAGCTTTCTTT. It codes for CATTPGTGLILPEAFF.